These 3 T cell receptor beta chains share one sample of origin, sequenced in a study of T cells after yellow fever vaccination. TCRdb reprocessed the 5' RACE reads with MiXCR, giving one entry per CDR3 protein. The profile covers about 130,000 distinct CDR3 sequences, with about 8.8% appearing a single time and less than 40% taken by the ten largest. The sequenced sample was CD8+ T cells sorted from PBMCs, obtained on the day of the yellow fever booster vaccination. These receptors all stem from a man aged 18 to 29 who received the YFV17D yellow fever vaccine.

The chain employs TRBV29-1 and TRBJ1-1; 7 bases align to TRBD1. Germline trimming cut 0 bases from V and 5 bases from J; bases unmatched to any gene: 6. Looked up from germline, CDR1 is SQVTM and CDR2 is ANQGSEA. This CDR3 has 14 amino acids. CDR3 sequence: CSVEDPSGGTEAFF. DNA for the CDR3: TGCAGCGTTGAAGATCCGTCAGGGGGTACTGAAGCTTTCTTT.

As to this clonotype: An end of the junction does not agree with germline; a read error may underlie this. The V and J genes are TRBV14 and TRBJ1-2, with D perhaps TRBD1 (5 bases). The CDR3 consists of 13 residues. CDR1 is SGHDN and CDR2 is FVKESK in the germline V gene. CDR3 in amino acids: CASSWSGNFGYTF. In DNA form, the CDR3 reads TGTGCCAGCAGCTGGTCAGGGAACTTTGGCTACACCTTC.

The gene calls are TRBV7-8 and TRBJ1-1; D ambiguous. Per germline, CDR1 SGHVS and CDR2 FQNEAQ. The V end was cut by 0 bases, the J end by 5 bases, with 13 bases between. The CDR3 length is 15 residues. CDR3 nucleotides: TGTGCCAGCAGCTTAGCCGGCGGTCAAAGTACTGAAGCTTTCTTT. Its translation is CASSLAGGQSTEAFF.